This T cell receptor beta chain was sequenced for a study of blood T cells in healthy people across ages. With a J-beta primer mix and a sample-barcoded 5' primer, a second PCR ran about 7 to 11 cycles. TCRdb processed the 5' RACE reads anew with MiXCR; each CDR3 protein has one entry. The data show hundreds of thousands of distinct CDR3 sequences, about 30% seen once. CDR3 length equals 15 residues. Germline V gives CDR1 SNHLY, CDR2 FYNNEI. Trimming removed 2 bases from V and 0 bases from J, with 8 bases in between. This clonotype was picked up many times. Sequencing input: blood. The chain joins TRBV2 to TRBJ2-1; D gene uncertain. The clonotype was recovered from an elderly woman in good health. The CDR3 spells CASSESSSSYNEQFF. CDR3 nucleotide sequence: TGTGCCAGCAGTGAAAGCAGTTCCTCCTACAATGAGCAGTTCTTC.